Below, 21 T cell receptor beta chains from the same sample are listed, as sequenced in a study of pediatric ulcerative colitis. TCRdb keeps only in-frame clones here, not all; method: immunoSEQ multiplex PCR. The sample carries tens of thousands of clones, around four fifths recorded once. Sequencing was performed on blood. The receptor set was obtained from a girl aged 5 to 17 with moderate ulcerative colitis.

The chain is built from TRBV5-4 and TRBJ1-1, with 7 positions matching TRBD1. V shed 5 bases, J shed 3 bases, and the junction held 10 bases outside the gene matches. In germline, CDR1 is SGHNT, CDR2 YYREEE (reference sequence). The CDR3 has 15 residues. Written as DNA, the CDR3 is TGTGCCAGCAGTTCTAGACAGGGACGGGACACTGAAGCTTTCTTT. This codes for CASSSRQGRDTEAFF. The whole variable domain, remainder taken from reference TRBV5-4 and TRBJ1-1, is ETGVTQSPTHLIKTRGQQVTLRCSSQSGHNTVSWYQQALGQGPQFIFQYYREEENGRGNFPPRFSGLQFPNYSSELNVNALELDDSALYLCASSSRQGRDTEAFFGQGTRLTVV.

This chain uses TRBV4-3 with TRBJ1-2, with 10 bases matching TRBD1. This CDR3 spans 15 amino acids. The V and J ends lost 3 bases and 8 bases, in that order; junction bases with no gene match: 9. CDR1 and CDR2 (germline): LGHNA, YSLEER. The DNA for the CDR3 is TGCGCCAGCAGCCATCCAATGGGGACAGGGGAGGGCTACACCTTC. Protein sequence: CASSHPMGTGEGYTF.

The chain uses TRBV6-1 and TRBJ1-5; D gene uncertain. The length of the CDR3 is 18 residues. V lost 4 bases and J 2 bases, leaving 21 bases between the germline ends. CDR1 MNHNS and CDR2 SASEGT come from the germline V gene. The CDR3 nucleotides read TGTGCCAGCAGTGTAGAGAAAATCCGAATTTTAGGCAATCAGCCCCAGCATTTT. Translation: CASSVEKIRILGNQPQHF.

The rearrangement links TRBV9 to TRBJ1-4; 9 nucleotides line up with TRBD1. Germline CDR1 SGDLS, CDR2 YYNGEE. CDR3 size: 15 residues. V was pared by 4 bases and J by 8 bases, with 9 bases of the junction left unmatched. CDR3: CASSKTGGRLEKLFF. DNA for the CDR3: TGTGCCAGCAGCAAAACAGGGGGCCGTCTAGAAAAACTGTTTTTT.

This chain uses TRBV28 with TRBJ1-5; D ambiguous. Between the trimmed V and J ends, which lost 6 bases and 1 base, there was a span of 10 bases. Germline V gene data show CDR1 as MDHEN and CDR2 as SYDVKM. This CDR3 region has 14 residues. The CDR3 nucleotides are TGTGCCAGCAGAGGTGCGGGAAGCAATCAGCCCCAGCATTTT. Encoded protein: CASRGAGSNQPQHF.

The V and J genes are TRBV11-1 and TRBJ1-1; D remains unclear. The CDR3 loop spans 15 amino acids. Germline CDR1 and CDR2: SGHAT and FQDESV (reference sequence). V lost 8 bases to trimming and J lost 7 bases, with 23 bases between them. Here the CDR3 DNA reads TGTGCCAGCTTGTCTAGGCGGGGTTTGAAGGATGAAGCTTTCTTT. Translated: CASLSRRGLKDEAFF. Looking up the rest from reference TRBV11-1 and TRBJ1-1 gives the full variable domain: EAEVAQSPRYKITEKSQAVAFWCDPISGHATLYWYRQILGQGPELLVQFQDESVVDDSQLPKDRFSAERLKGVDSTLKIQPAELGDSAMYLCASLSRRGLKDEAFFGQGTRLTVV.

This clone was observed at least ten times. The chain links TRBV19 to TRBJ1-5, with D maybe TRBD1 (6 bases). The CDR3 extends over 15 amino acids. Germline CDR1 LNHDA, CDR2 SQIVND (reference sequence). V lost 7 bases and J lost 6, with 19 bases in between. The CDR3 DNA is TGTGCCAGTACCGCGACAGGTTCGTCCGGTCAGCCCCAGCATTTT. Its translation: CASTATGSSGQPQHF.

This chain uses TRBV6-1 with TRBJ2-3; no clear D. V shed 8 bases and J shed 1 base, with 7 bases lying between them. The CDR3 extends over 12 amino acids. Looked up from germline, CDR1 is MNHNS and CDR2 is SASEGT. The CDR3 nucleotides read TGTGCCAGCGGTCGCCGCACAGATACGCAGTATTTT. Translating gives CASGRRTDTQYF.

The chain recombines TRBV7-6 with TRBJ2-5; D unclear. The CDR3 covers 11 residues. CDR1 and CDR2 (germline): SGHVS, FNYEAQ. The V gene lost 2 bases and the J gene lost 2 bases, with 0 bases spanning the gap. CDR3 sequence (DNA): TGTGCCAGCAGCTTACAAGAGACCCAGTACTTC. Protein product: CASSLQETQYF.

The J gene is TRBJ2-3, the V gene TRBV18; no clear D gene. Deletions cut 3 bases from V and 6 bases from J, with 4 bases between. The V gene's germline CDR1 is KGHSH and CDR2 LQKENI. The CDR3 spans 11 residues. The CDR3 sequence is CASSPGDTQYF. CDR3 DNA: TGTGCCAGCTCACCGGGGGATACGCAGTATTTT.

The chain joins TRBV30 to TRBJ2-3; no clear D gene. This CDR3 has 13 amino acids. The ends were cut back, 2 bases at V and 9 bases at J, with 15 bases in the middle. Germline assignment: CDR1 GTSNPN and CDR2 SVGIG (reference sequence). The CDR3, as DNA: TGTGCCTGGAGTTCCTTGGGTCCCGGAACGCAGTATTTT. It codes for CAWSSLGPGTQYF.

The rearrangement links TRBV4-1 to TRBJ2-7; TRBD1 might be the D (5 bases). V was pared by 1 base and J by 3 bases, with 16 bases between. The CDR3 contains 16 residues. The germline V gene encodes CDR1 MGHRA and CDR2 YSYEKL. CDR3 amino acids: CASSQAPGAYDYEQYF. CDR3 in DNA: TGCGCCAGCAGCCAAGCTCCTGGGGCCTATGACTACGAGCAGTACTTC.

V usage is TRBV7-2 and J usage is TRBJ2-7, with 9 bases that match TRBD2. The CDR3 runs 16 residues. Trimming at V came to 5 bases and at J to 0 bases, leaving 8 bases not matched to a gene. Looked up from germline, CDR1 is SGHTA and CDR2 is FQGNSA. In DNA form, the CDR3 reads TGTGCCAGCAGCCTAGGGGCTAGCGGGAACTCCTACGAGCAGTACTTC. Translating it yields CASSLGASGNSYEQYF. The full variable domain, rest sourced from reference TRBV7-2 and TRBJ2-7, is GAGVSQSPSNKVTEKGKDVELRCDPISGHTALYWYRQSLGQGLEFLIYFQGNSAPDKSGLPSDRFSAERTGGSVSTLTIQRTQQEDSAVYLCASSLGASGNSYEQYFGPGTRLTVT.

Note on this clone: One end of the junction is discordant with germline, which a read error may explain. The V call is TRBV7-7, the J call TRBJ1-4; 7 nucleotides match TRBD1. Germline V CDR1 and CDR2: SSHAT, FNYEAQ (reference sequence). This CDR3 is built from 16 residues. CDR3 sequence: CASNMDRDSFNEKLFF. The DNA for the CDR3 is TGTGCTAGCAACATGGACCGGGACAGCTTTAATGAAAAACTGTTTTTT.

CDR3 nucleotides: TGTGCCAGCAGCCCACTAAGGGGAGAAAACACTGAAGCTTTCTTT. Its translation: CASSPLRGENTEAFF. This sequence joins TRBV6-4 and TRBJ1-1, with D possibly matching TRBD1 (5 bases). V lost 6 bases, J lost 2 bases, and 16 bases lay in between. Germline V gene lookup returns CDR1 MRHNA and CDR2 SNTAGT. CDR3 size: 15 residues.

This rearrangement joins TRBV27 to TRBJ2-7; D uncertain. V was shortened by 5 bases and J by 0 bases, with 8 bases between the two germline ends. The CDR3 consists of 13 residues. CDR1 and CDR2 from the germline V gene are MNHEY and SMNVEV (reference sequence). The CDR3 bases are TGTGCCAGCAGTAGGAAGAGCTCCTACGAGCAGTACTTC. It translates to CASSRKSSYEQYF.

This chain uses TRBV7-3 with TRBJ2-2; 9 bases are a match to TRBD1. Germline values: CDR1 SGHTA, CDR2 FQGTGA. Trimming took 5 bases from V and 6 from J; bases not matched to a gene: 1. The CDR3 consists of 13 residues. The DNA of the CDR3 is TGTGCCAGCAGCCACAGGGGGCCCGGGGAGCTGTTTTTT. This encodes CASSHRGPGELFF.

This clone occurred a few times. This chain uses TRBV25-1 with TRBJ1-2, with a possible D match to TRBD1 (5 bases). CDR3 length equals 14 residues. From germline, CDR1 is MGHDK and CDR2 SYGVNS. V was clipped by 6 bases and J by 3 bases, with 14 bases between them. This CDR3 is CASSEITGHYGYTF. The CDR3 region has the DNA TGTGCCAGCAGCGAAATAACAGGACACTATGGCTACACCTTC.

The chain recombines TRBV6-5 with TRBJ1-1; possible D gene TRBD1, 5 bases. CDR1 and CDR2 (germline): MNHEY, SVGAGI. Trimming took off 2 bases at V and 4 bases at J, with 11 bases between the two ends. The CDR3 sequence is 14 residues long. The CDR3 loop reads CASSYGAGVTEAFF. The CDR3 DNA reads as TGTGCCAGCAGTTACGGGGCCGGGGTCACTGAAGCTTTCTTT.

This sequence joins TRBV7-9 and TRBJ2-3; tentatively, D is TRBD2 (5 bases). The V end was cut by 5 bases, the J end by 2 bases, with 14 bases between. Germline CDR1 is SEHNR and CDR2 is FQNEAQ (reference sequence). The CDR3 has 15 residues. The CDR3 sequence: CASSGSRYNTDTQYF. DNA of the CDR3: TGTGCCAGCAGCGGGAGCCGATATAACACAGATACGCAGTATTTT. Full variable domain (missing parts from reference TRBV7-9 and TRBJ2-3): DTGVSQNPRHKITKRGQNVTFRCDPISEHNRLYWYRQTLGQGPEFLTYFQNEAQLEKSRLLSDRFSAERPKGSFSTLEIQRTEQGDSAMYLCASSGSRYNTDTQYFGPGTRLTVL.

V gene TRBV10-3 combines with J gene TRBJ1-2, with TRBD1 matching over 9 bases. CDR1 and CDR2 (germline): ENHRY, SYGVKD. V lost 7 bases and J lost 5; bases outside the gene matches: 5. The CDR3 spans 13 residues. The CDR3 DNA is TGTGCCATCAAACAGGGGGCAGTTTATGGCTACACCTTC. Translation: CAIKQGAVYGYTF.